This TCR beta chain emerged from a study of monozygotic twins with inflammatory bowel disease. Study results and caveats: Among twins, concordant and discordant pairs did not differ in repertoire similarity, possibly from limited power. The data did not back a single strong IBD-associated clonotype or signal.

Each of the TCR libraries took 3500 ng of total RNA. Reanalyzing the 5' RACE reads, TCRdb keeps one entry per CDR3 protein, without DNA. This repertoire includes some 440,000 distinct CDR3 sequences. On this clonotype itself: Its antigen is as yet unknown.

Germline CDR1 SGDLS, CDR2 YYNGEE. The CDR3 consists of 16 residues. This receptor was taken from a human donor with ulcerative colitis or Crohn's disease, or a healthy co-twin of an affected twin (not recorded which). The J gene is TRBJ2-3, the V gene TRBV9; without DNA, the TCRdb call of TRBD2 cannot be checked. Sequencing input: blood. CDR3 sequence: CASSVAWGLNTDTQYF.